This T cell receptor beta chain was sequenced in a study of early T cells in non-severe SARS-CoV-2 infection. Study background: Unpaired chains resulted from sequencing bulk RNA of unsorted whole blood.

Trimming took 6 bases from V and 0 from J, leaving 12 bases between them. This CDR3 contains 14 residues. Germline loops: CDR1 DFQATT, CDR2 SNEGSKA (reference sequence). As regards this clonotype: Its antigen is still unknown.

Study-wide points: Matching with VDJdb favored anti-spike CD8 responses (missing private and CD4 specificities).

TCRdb called the 5' RACE reads again in MiXCR, with one record for every CDR3 protein. The table includes 65,000 to 95,000 distinct CDR3 sequences, approximately 16% detected once. The specimen sequenced was whole blood. This chain links TRBV20-1 with TRBJ2-1; perhaps TRBD1 as D (7 bases). The TCR comes from an adult who was a healthcare worker with PCR-confirmed SARS-CoV-2 infection or an uninfected control (not recorded which). In nucleotides, the CDR3 is TGCAGTGCCCCCCAGGGGGGCTCCTACAATGAGCAGTTCTTC. Amino acids: CSAPQGGSYNEQFF.